Each of the 21 T cell receptor beta chains below was sequenced from the same sample in a study of breast tumors, draining lymph nodes, adjacent tissues. Using its own MiXCR run on the multiplex PCR reads, TCRdb lists one record per CDR3 protein. The sample has fewer than 80,000 distinct CDR3 sequences, less than 50% seen once. Sequencing was done on a sample of breast tumor tissue. These receptors were collected from a female donor with breast cancer. Some clones in this sample may be carry-over from other donors' samples.

V usage is TRBV20-1 and J usage is TRBJ2-7, with 12 bases aligning to TRBD2. Unmatched junction bases numbered 12, after V lost 3 bases and J lost 3 bases. The CDR3 covers 17 residues. The germline V gene encodes CDR1 DFQATT and CDR2 SNEGSKA (reference sequence). CDR3 sequence (DNA): TGCAGTGCTAGCGGGGGCCTCGGACTAGCGGGATTCTACGAGCAGTACTTC. Translated, it gives CSASGGLGLAGFYEQYF.

This clonotype was recorded only once. The chain combines TRBV7-9 with TRBJ1-4, with D possibly being TRBD1 (5 bases). Trimming stripped 4 bases from V and 10 bases from J, with 13 bases between. Looked up from germline, CDR1 is SEHNR and CDR2 is FQNEAQ (reference sequence). The CDR3 has 13 amino acids. The CDR3 nucleotides read TGTGCCAGCAGCTCGCGGGGGGAGGGAAAACTGTTTTTT. Its protein is CASSSRGEGKLFF.

This clonotype was observed many times. The genes are TRBV19 and TRBJ1-2, with D maybe TRBD1 (6 bases). Per the germline V gene, CDR1 is LNHDA and CDR2 is SQIVND (reference sequence). This CDR3 spans 14 amino acids. Trimming stripped 2 bases from V and 6 bases from J, with 13 bases between. The CDR3 reads CASSIRAGADGYTF. CDR3 coding DNA: TGTGCCAGTAGTATACGGGCAGGGGCGGATGGCTACACCTTC.

The chain combines TRBV5-1 with TRBJ2-6; weak D call: TRBD2 (5 bases). The CDR3 contains 16 residues. From germline, CDR1 is SGHRS and CDR2 YFSETQ. V shed 4 bases and J shed 4 bases, with 15 bases lying between them. The CDR3 nucleotides are TGCGCCAGCAGCCCGCTCGGGGTAGCGGGGGCCAACGTCCTGACTTTC. Amino acid sequence: CASSPLGVAGANVLTF.

J is TRBJ2-7 and V is TRBV20-1; 7 positions agree with TRBD1. The CDR3 has 14 residues. The junction had 12 bases not matched to a gene; V was cut back by 2 bases and J by 8 bases. CDR1 is DFQATT and CDR2 is SNEGSKA in the germline V gene (reference sequence). The CDR3 loop is CSARIRDRLSKQYF. The CDR3 DNA sequence: TGCAGTGCTAGAATCCGGGACAGACTCTCCAAGCAGTACTTC.

In its sample, this clonotype was seen many times. This clone may be a read error of a much larger clone one base away. The rearrangement uses TRBV6-5 and TRBJ2-7; D is possibly TRBD1 (5 bases). This CDR3 comprises 15 residues. V lost 5 bases, J lost 2 bases, and 16 bases lay in between. CDR1 and CDR2 from the germline V gene are MNHEY and SVGAGI. CDR3 sequence (DNA): TGTGCCAGCAGTCACAGGCAGACTCCCCCCTACGAGCAGTACTTC. Amino acid sequence: CASSHRQTPPYEQYF.

The chain employs TRBV7-3 and TRBJ2-2, with 8 bases lining up with TRBD2. Losses at the gene ends were 5 bases for V and 7 bases for J; bases not matched to a gene: 3. CDR3 size: 13 residues. Germline V gene data show CDR1 as SGHTA and CDR2 as FQGTGA. The CDR3 protein is CASSTGTSGELFF. CDR3 sequence (DNA): TGTGCCAGCAGCACCGGGACTAGCGGGGAGCTGTTTTTT.

This clonotype showed up many times. The chain uses TRBV27 and TRBJ1-5; 8 bases map to TRBD1. This CDR3 has 16 residues. The trim removed 5 bases at V and 4 bases at J, leaving 10 bases unmatched. The V gene's germline CDR1 is MNHEY and CDR2 SMNVEV (reference sequence). Written as DNA, the CDR3 is TGTGCCAGCAGTCCTGTCCAGGGGGCGATGAATCAGCCCCAGCATTTT. Its translation is CASSPVQGAMNQPQHF.

On this clonotype itself: Since the CDR3 does not end with the conserved phenylalanine or tryptophan, this likely comes from a read error. The V gene is TRBV19, the J gene TRBJ1-5; D remains ambiguous. Trimming shortened V by 5 bases and J by 6 bases, and 17 bases separated the two germline ends. This CDR3 is 15 amino acids long. Germline V gene data show CDR1 as LNHDA and CDR2 as SQIVND (reference sequence). As DNA, the CDR3 is TGTGCCAGTAGTTTCCCCCGTTGTTTTTGTCAGCCCCAGCATCTT. Its translation: CASSFPRCFCQPQHL.

In its sample, this clonotype was seen many times. The rearrangement uses TRBV9 and TRBJ2-1; a possible D gene is TRBD2 (6 bases). The CDR3 loop spans 16 amino acids. Looked up from germline, CDR1 is SGDLS and CDR2 is YYNGEE. Trimming removed 0 bases at V and 1 base at J, with 11 bases between. The CDR3 loop is CASSVGVGGSYNEQFF. CDR3 sequence (DNA): TGTGCCAGCAGCGTAGGGGTGGGAGGATCCTACAATGAGCAGTTCTTC. Full variable domain (remainder filled in from reference TRBV9 and TRBJ2-1): DSGVTQTPKHLITATGQRVTLRCSPRSGDLSVYWYQQSLDQGLQFLIQYYNGEERAKGNILERFSAQQFPDLHSELNLSSLELGDSALYFCASSVGVGGSYNEQFFGPGTRLTVL.

The chain couples TRBV4-2 to TRBJ2-2; D might be TRBD2 (7 bases). The V and J ends lost 0 bases and 3 bases respectively, with 11 bases between them. The CDR3 consists of 16 residues. CDR1 and CDR2 (germline): LGHNA, YNFKEQ. The CDR3 here is CASSQDLGGHTGELFF. In DNA form, the CDR3 reads TGTGCCAGCAGCCAAGATCTCGGGGGGCACACCGGGGAGCTGTTTTTT.

Within the sample, this clonotype is medium-sized (0.01 to 0.1%). The rearrangement joins TRBV11-2 to TRBJ2-1; tentative D call: TRBD1 (5 bases). CDR1 and CDR2 (germline): SGHAT, FQNNGV. The CDR3 runs to 15 residues. V was cut by 2 bases and J by 4 bases, with 12 bases left in between. The CDR3 DNA is TGTGCCAGCAGCTTACCACAGGCCGTTTACAATGAGCAGTTCTTC. Amino acids: CASSLPQAVYNEQFF.

This clonotype showed up many times. This chain joins TRBV11-3 and TRBJ2-2; D is uncertain. Trimming took off 1 base at V and 9 bases at J, with 12 bases between the two ends. Germline values: CDR1 SGHNT, CDR2 YENEEA. The CDR3 is made up of 14 amino acids. In nucleotides, the CDR3 is TGTGCCAGCAGCTTAGGGTCACAGCTCCGGGAGCTGTTTTTT. Translating it yields CASSLGSQLRELFF.

The rearrangement joins TRBV24-1 to TRBJ1-3; tentative D call: TRBD1 (5 bases). Germline CDR1 is KGHDR and CDR2 is SFDVKD. Between the trimmed V and J ends, which lost 4 bases and 2 bases, there was a span of 14 bases. The CDR3 has 16 residues. The CDR3 coding sequence is TGTGCCACCAGTGAGCTGGGCGGGGGGGCTGGAAACACCATATATTTT. It translates to CATSELGGGAGNTIYF.

There are many counts of this clonotype. Written as DNA, the CDR3 is TGTGCCAGCAGTCGACAAGACAGGGGACCCTACGAGCAGTACTTC. It yields the protein CASSRQDRGPYEQYF. The chain carries TRBV6-2 or TRBV6-3 and TRBJ2-7; 8 bases are shared with TRBD1. The CDR3 totals 15 residues. Germline trimming cut 5 bases from V and 2 bases from J; bases unmatched to any gene: 8. Germline CDR1 is MNHEY and CDR2 is SVGEGT.

There are many counts of this clonotype. This chain connects TRBV5-6 to TRBJ1-4, with a weak D call TRBD1 (5 bases). V lost 5 bases, J lost 7 bases, and 15 bases lay in between. The CDR3 is made up of 14 amino acids. CDR1 SGHDT and CDR2 YYEEEE come from the germline V gene. The CDR3 DNA reads as TGTGCCAGCAGAGAAGGGGCAGGATTTGAAAAACTGTTTTTT. Its translation: CASREGAGFEKLFF.

This sequence joins TRBV9 and TRBJ1-3; 9 positions match TRBD1. The CDR3 sequence is 17 residues long. Germline values: CDR1 SGDLS, CDR2 YYNGEE. The V and J ends lost 1 base and 0 bases, in that order; junction bases with no gene match: 5. The CDR3 bases are TGTGCCAGCAGCGTACCGGACAGGGGATTCTCTGGAAACACCATATATTTT. Amino acid sequence: CASSVPDRGFSGNTIYF.

At least ten counts were recorded for this clonotype. The chain recombines TRBV18 with TRBJ1-2; D might be TRBD1 (6 bases). CDR1 is KGHSH and CDR2 is LQKENI in the germline V gene. The ends were cut back, 8 bases at V and 4 bases at J, with 14 bases in the middle. CDR3 length: 13 amino acids. This chain's CDR3 is CASLPGQTYGYTF. The CDR3 coding sequence is TGTGCCAGCCTGCCGGGACAAACCTATGGCTACACCTTC.

This clonotype was counted ten times or more. The V call is TRBV28, the J call TRBJ2-7; D may match TRBD1 or TRBD2 (5 bases each). The germline V gene has CDR1 MDHEN and CDR2 SYDVKM. The CDR3 has 13 amino acids. V was pared by 8 bases and J by 6 bases, with 17 bases between. CDR3 in DNA: TGTGCCAGCGGCCCTGAGGGGTCAGGCGAGCAGTACTTC. It translates to CASGPEGSGEQYF.

This clonotype was recorded many times. The rearrangement uses TRBV5-8 and TRBJ2-7; 10 bases map to TRBD2. Germline values: CDR1 SGHTS, CDR2 YDEGEE. The V and J ends lost 0 bases and 6 bases, in that order; junction bases with no gene match: 6. The CDR3 runs to 15 residues. The CDR3 nucleotides read TGTGCCAGCAGCTTGGTGCTAGCGGGAGTTTCCGAGCAGTACTTC. Amino acids: CASSLVLAGVSEQYF.

As concerns this clonotype: A much larger clone differs by one base, so this may be a read error. This chain uses TRBV6-1 with TRBJ1-5; D uncertain. Deletions cut 5 bases from V and 5 bases from J, with 16 bases between. There are 15 residues in the CDR3. CDR1 is MNHNS and CDR2 is SASEGT in the germline V gene. CDR3 sequence: CASSQGGVRDQPQHF. The CDR3 region has the DNA TGTGCCAGCAGTCAAGGAGGAGTCAGAGATCAGCCCCAGCATTTT.